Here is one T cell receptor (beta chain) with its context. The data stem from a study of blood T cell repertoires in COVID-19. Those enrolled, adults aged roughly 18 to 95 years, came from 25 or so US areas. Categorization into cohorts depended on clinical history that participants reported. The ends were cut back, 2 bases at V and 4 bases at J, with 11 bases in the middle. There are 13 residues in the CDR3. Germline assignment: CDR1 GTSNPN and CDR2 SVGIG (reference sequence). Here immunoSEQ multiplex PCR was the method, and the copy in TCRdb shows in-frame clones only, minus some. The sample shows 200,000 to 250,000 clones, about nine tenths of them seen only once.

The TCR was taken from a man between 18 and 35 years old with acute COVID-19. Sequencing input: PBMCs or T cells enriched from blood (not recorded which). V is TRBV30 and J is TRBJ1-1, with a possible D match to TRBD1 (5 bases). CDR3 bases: TGTGCCTGGAGTCAGGGCTACGGCACTGAAGCTTTCTTT. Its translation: CAWSQGYGTEAFF. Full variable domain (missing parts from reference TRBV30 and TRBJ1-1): SQTIHQWPATLVQPVGSPLSLECTVEGTSNPNLYWYRQAAGRGLQLLFYSVGIGQISSEVPQNLSASRPQDRQFILSSKKLLLSDSGFYLCAWSQGYGTEAFFGQGTRLTVV.